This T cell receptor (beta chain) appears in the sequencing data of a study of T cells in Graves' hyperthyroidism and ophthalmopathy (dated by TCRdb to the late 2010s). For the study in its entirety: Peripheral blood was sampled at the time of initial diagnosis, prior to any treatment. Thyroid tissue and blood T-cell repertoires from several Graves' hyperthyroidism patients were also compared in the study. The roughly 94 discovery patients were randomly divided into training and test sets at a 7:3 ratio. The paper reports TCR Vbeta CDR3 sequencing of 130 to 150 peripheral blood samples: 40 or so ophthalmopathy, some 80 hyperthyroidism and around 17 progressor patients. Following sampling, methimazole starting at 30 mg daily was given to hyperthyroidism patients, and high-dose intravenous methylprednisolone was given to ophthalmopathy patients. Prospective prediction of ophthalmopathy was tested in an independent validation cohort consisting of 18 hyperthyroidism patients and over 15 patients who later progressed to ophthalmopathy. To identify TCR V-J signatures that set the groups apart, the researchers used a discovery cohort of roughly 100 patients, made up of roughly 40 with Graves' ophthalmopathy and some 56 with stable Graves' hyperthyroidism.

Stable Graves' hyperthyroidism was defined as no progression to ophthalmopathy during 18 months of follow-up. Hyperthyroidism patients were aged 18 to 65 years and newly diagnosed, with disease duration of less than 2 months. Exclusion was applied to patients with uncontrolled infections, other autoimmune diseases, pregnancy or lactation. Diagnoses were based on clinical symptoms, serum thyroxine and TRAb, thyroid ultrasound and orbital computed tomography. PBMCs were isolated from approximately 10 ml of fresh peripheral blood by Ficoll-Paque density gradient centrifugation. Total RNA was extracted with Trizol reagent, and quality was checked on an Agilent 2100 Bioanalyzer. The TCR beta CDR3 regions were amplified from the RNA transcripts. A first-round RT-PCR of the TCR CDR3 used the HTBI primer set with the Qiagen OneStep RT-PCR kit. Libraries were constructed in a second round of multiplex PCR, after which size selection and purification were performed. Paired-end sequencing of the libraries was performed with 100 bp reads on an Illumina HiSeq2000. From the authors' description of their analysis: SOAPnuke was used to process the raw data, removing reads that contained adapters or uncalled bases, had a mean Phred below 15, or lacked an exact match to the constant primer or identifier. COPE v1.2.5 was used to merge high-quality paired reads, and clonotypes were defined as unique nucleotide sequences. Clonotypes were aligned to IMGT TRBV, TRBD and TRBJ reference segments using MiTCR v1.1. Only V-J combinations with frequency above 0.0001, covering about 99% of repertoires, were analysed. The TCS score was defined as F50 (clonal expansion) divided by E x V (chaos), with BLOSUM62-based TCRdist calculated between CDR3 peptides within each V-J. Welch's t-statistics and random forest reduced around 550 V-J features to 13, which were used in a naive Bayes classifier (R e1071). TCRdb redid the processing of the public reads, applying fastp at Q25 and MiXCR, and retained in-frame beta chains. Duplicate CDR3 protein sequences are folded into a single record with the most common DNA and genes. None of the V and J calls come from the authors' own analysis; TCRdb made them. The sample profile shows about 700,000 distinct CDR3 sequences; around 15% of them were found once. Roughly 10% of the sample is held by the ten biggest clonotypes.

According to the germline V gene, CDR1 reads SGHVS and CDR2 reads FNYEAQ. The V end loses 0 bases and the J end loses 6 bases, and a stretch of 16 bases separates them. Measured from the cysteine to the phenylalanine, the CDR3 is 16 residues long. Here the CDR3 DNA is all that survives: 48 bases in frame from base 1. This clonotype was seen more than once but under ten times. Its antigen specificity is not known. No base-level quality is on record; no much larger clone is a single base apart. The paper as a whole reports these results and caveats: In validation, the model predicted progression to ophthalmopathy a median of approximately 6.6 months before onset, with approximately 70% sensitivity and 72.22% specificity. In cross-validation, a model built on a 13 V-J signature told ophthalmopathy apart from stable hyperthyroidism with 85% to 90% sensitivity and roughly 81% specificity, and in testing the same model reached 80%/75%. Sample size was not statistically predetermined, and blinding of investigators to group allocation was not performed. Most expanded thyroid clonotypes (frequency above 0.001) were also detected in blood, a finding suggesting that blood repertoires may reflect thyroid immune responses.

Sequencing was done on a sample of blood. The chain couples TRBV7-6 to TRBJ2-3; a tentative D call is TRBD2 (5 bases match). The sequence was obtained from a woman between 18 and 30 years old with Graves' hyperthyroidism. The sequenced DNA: TGTGCCAGCAGCTTAGCCCAACGGAGAGGGTCGGATACGCAGTATTTT. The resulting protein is CASSLAQRRGSDTQYF. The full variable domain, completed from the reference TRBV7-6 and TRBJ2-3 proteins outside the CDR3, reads GAGVSQSPRYKVTKRGQDVALRCDPISGHVSLYWYRQALGQGPEFLTYFNYEAQQDKSGLPNDRFSAERPEGSISTLTIQRTEQRDSAMYRCASSLAQRRGSDTQYFGPGTRLTVL.